Below, 29 T cell receptor beta chains from the same sample are listed, as sequenced in a study of T cell responses to AZD1222 COVID-19 vaccine. Data came from immunoSEQ multiplex PCR; TCRdb stores just in-frame clones and leaves some out. The sample has around 130,000 clones; about 93% are singletons. The source material was peripheral blood, sampled on day 0 of AZD1222 vaccination. These receptor sequences come from an adult in good health.

This clone was counted once. The rearrangement uses TRBV3-1 (or the pseudogene TRBV3-2) and TRBJ1-3, with no clear D. The CDR3 sequence is 14 residues long. CDR1 and CDR2 from the germline V gene are LGHDT and YNNKEL (reference sequence). V shed 7 bases and J shed 4 bases, with 14 bases lying between them. The CDR3 protein is CASTSRDQGNTIYF. The CDR3 DNA reads TGTGCCAGCACCTCTCGGGATCAGGGAAACACCATATATTTT.

This CDR3 is CASHRGSGNTIYF. The CDR3 DNA is TGTGCCAGCCACCGGGGCTCTGGAAACACCATATATTTT. The chain is built from TRBV6-5 and TRBJ1-3; D is ambiguous. The CDR3 loop spans 13 amino acids. Trimming took off 8 bases at V and 0 bases at J, with 8 bases between the two ends. Germline V gives CDR1 MNHEY, CDR2 SVGAGI.

CDR3 bases: TGCGCCAGCAGCGTCGGACCTCCGAACACCGGGGAGCTGTTTTTT. Encoded protein: CASSVGPPNTGELFF. The rearrangement joins TRBV5-1 to TRBJ2-2; D is unclear. V was trimmed by 4 bases and J by 0 bases, leaving 10 bases between them. Germline V lookup: CDR1 SGHRS, CDR2 YFSETQ. The CDR3 is 15 amino acids. Filled out from reference TRBV5-1 and TRBJ2-2, the complete variable domain reads KAGVTQTPRYLIKTRGQQVTLSCSPISGHRSVSWYQQTPGQGLQFLFEYFSETQRNKGNFPGRFSGRQFSNSRSEMNVSTLELGDSALYLCASSVGPPNTGELFFGEGSRLTVL.

This clone showed up many times. V and J are TRBV19 and TRBJ2-7; D gene ambiguous. V lost 4 bases, J lost 1 base, and 14 bases lay in between. Germline values: CDR1 LNHDA, CDR2 SQIVND (reference sequence). There are 15 residues in the CDR3. CDR3 DNA sequence: TGTGCCAGTAGTAAAGCGAGTCGGGCATCCTACGAGCAGTACTTC. Translating gives CASSKASRASYEQYF.

The chain has TRBV5-3 and TRBJ1-4, with D tentatively TRBD1 (6 bases). TRBV5-3 is an ORF for which the function is uncertain. With 4 bases removed from V and 2 bases from J, the gap between germline ends came to 18 bases. The CDR3 is made up of 17 amino acids. The CDR3 DNA reads TGTGCCAGAAGCCCTACCCTCCCAGGGGACACTAATGAAAAACTGTTTTTT. This encodes CARSPTLPGDTNEKLFF.

The chain is built from TRBV6-2 or TRBV6-3 and TRBJ1-1; perhaps TRBD1 as D (5 bases). With 2 bases removed from V and 3 bases from J, the gap between germline ends came to 10 bases. The germline gives CDR1 MNHEY, CDR2 SVGEGT. This CDR3 spans 14 amino acids. The DNA for the CDR3 is TGTGCCAGCAGTTACGGCCAGGGCCACACTGAAGCTTTCTTT. Residues: CASSYGQGHTEAFF.

This chain connects TRBV4-1 to TRBJ2-2; D may correspond to TRBD1 or TRBD2 (6 bases each). Germline V gene lookup returns CDR1 MGHRA and CDR2 YSYEKL. Trimming cost V 1 base and J 5 bases, with 14 bases left between them. The CDR3 runs 16 residues. CDR3 nucleotides: TGCGCCAGCAGCCAAGGGAAGGGGGGAGGTACCGGGGAGCTGTTTTTT. Protein product: CASSQGKGGGTGELFF.

This clone was seen just once. The CDR3 protein is CASSQDRGDEQYF. Here the CDR3 DNA reads TGTGCCAGCAGCCAAGATCGGGGGGACGAGCAGTACTTC. The chain carries TRBV3-1 (or the pseudogene TRBV3-2) and TRBJ2-7; 7 nucleotides align to TRBD2. This CDR3 has 13 residues. CDR1 and CDR2 from the germline V gene are LGHDT and YNNKEL (reference sequence). V trimming: 0 bases; J trimming: 5 bases; junction bases outside the gene matches: 1.

The count of this clone is one. The V and J genes are TRBV27 and TRBJ2-1; 11 positions agree with TRBD2. J lost 4 bases, V lost 2 bases, and 4 bases had no gene match. The germline V gene has CDR1 MNHEY and CDR2 SMNVEV (reference sequence). The length of the CDR3 is 16 residues. The CDR3 region is CASSLTSGSLYNEQFF. The CDR3 bases are TGTGCCAGCAGTTTAACTAGCGGGAGTCTTTACAATGAGCAGTTCTTC.

The gene calls are TRBV15 and TRBJ1-4; a weak D match, TRBD1 (5 bases). Trimming cost V 2 bases and J 8 bases, with 18 bases left between them. The CDR3 covers 16 residues. The germline V gene has CDR1 LNHNV and CDR2 YYDKDF (reference sequence). Written as DNA, the CDR3 is TGTGCCACCAGCAGACTCCTTCTTGGGACGGGGGAAAAACTGTTTTTT. Translation: CATSRLLLGTGEKLFF.

This chain uses TRBV19 with TRBJ2-1; 10 bases are a match to TRBD1. The germline gives CDR1 LNHDA, CDR2 SQIVND (reference sequence). This CDR3 is built from 15 residues. The V gene end was trimmed by 5 bases and the J gene end by 3 bases; junction bases not matched to a gene: 4. This CDR3 reads CASSPRTGGYNEQFF. The CDR3 DNA follows: TGTGCCAGTAGTCCCCGGACAGGGGGCTACAATGAGCAGTTCTTC.

J is TRBJ1-1 and V is TRBV29-1; unclear D gene. Between the trimmed V and J ends, which lost 3 bases and 4 bases, there was a span of 12 bases. The germline CDR1 and CDR2 sequences are SQVTM and ANQGSEA. The CDR3 length is 13 residues. CDR3 region: CSVDPAESTEAFF. DNA of the CDR3: TGCAGCGTTGACCCAGCCGAGAGCACTGAAGCTTTCTTT.

The chain employs TRBV30 and TRBJ1-1; no reliable D call. There are 12 residues in the CDR3. Trimming took off 0 bases at V and 9 bases at J, with 11 bases between the two ends. Per germline, CDR1 GTSNPN and CDR2 SVGIG (reference sequence). CDR3 loop: CAWSVRVGKAFF. The CDR3, as DNA: TGTGCCTGGAGTGTACGGGTCGGGAAAGCTTTCTTT.

Written as DNA, the CDR3 is TGTGCCAGCAGCCGGGGGGCGCTTGGGTATGGCTACACCTTC. Protein sequence: CASSRGALGYGYTF. This chain uses TRBV3-1 (or the pseudogene TRBV3-2) with TRBJ1-2, with D possibly TRBD1 on 6 matching bases. CDR1 is LGHDT, CDR2 YNNKEL, per germline (reference sequence). The CDR3 loop spans 14 amino acids. Trimming removed 4 bases at V and 5 bases at J, with 14 bases between.

The chain has TRBV7-9 and TRBJ1-1, with D unresolved. Germline loops: CDR1 SEHNR, CDR2 FQNEAQ (reference sequence). There are 11 residues in the CDR3. Trimming cost V 2 bases and J 8 bases, with 6 bases left between them. As DNA, the CDR3 is TGTGCCAGCAGCTTACTTCTGGAAGCTTTCTTT. Residues: CASSLLLEAFF.

The chain employs TRBV11-3 and TRBJ2-2; TRBD1 matches at 9 bases. The J segment lost 3 bases and the V segment lost 4 bases, leaving 3 bases of the junction unmatched. This CDR3 has 15 residues. Germline lookup yields CDR1 SGHNT and CDR2 YENEEA. The CDR3 DNA sequence: TGTGCCAGCAGCTCGGGACAGGGCGACACCGGGGAGCTGTTTTTT. This gives the protein CASSSGQGDTGELFF.

V gene TRBV28 combines with J gene TRBJ1-1, with a possible D match to TRBD1 (5 bases). V lost 1 base and J lost 8, with 11 bases in between. Germline CDR1 reads MDHEN; CDR2 reads SYDVKM. The CDR3 sequence is 13 residues long. The CDR3 protein is CASSLSRGVEAFF. In DNA, the CDR3 is TGTGCCAGCAGTTTATCAAGGGGAGTGGAAGCTTTCTTT.

This rearrangement joins TRBV27 to TRBJ2-1, with no clear D. The CDR3 consists of 16 residues. V was cut by 4 bases and J by 5 bases, with 18 bases left in between. The V gene's germline CDR1 is MNHEY and CDR2 SMNVEV (reference sequence). This chain's CDR3 is CASSSPGSPPHNEQFF. DNA of the CDR3: TGTGCCAGCAGTTCTCCGGGCTCCCCCCCCCACAATGAGCAGTTCTTC.

V gene TRBV4-1 combines with J gene TRBJ1-3; D is uncertain. V shed 4 bases and J shed 3 bases, with 7 bases lying between them. Germline values: CDR1 MGHRA, CDR2 YSYEKL. This CDR3 is built from 13 residues. The CDR3 here is CASSPLGGNTIYF. In DNA form, the CDR3 reads TGCGCCAGCAGCCCCCTGGGTGGAAACACCATATATTTT.

The V and J genes are TRBV7-9 and TRBJ1-1, with unresolved D. With 5 bases removed from V and 0 bases from J, the gap between germline ends came to 13 bases. The CDR3 spans 15 residues. Germline lookup yields CDR1 SEHNR and CDR2 FQNEAQ (reference sequence). CDR3 sequence (DNA): TGTGCCAGCAGCCTCGGGAACAGAGTGAACACTGAAGCTTTCTTT. Translating gives CASSLGNRVNTEAFF.

This clone has a handful of counts. This chain links TRBV4-2 with TRBJ2-3, with D perhaps TRBD1 (6 bases). Germline V gene sequence: CDR1 LGHNA, CDR2 YNFKEQ. The V end was cut by 5 bases, the J end by 4 bases, with 16 bases between. The CDR3 extends over 15 amino acids. Here the CDR3 reads CASSSGVGDADTQYF. The CDR3 DNA is TGTGCCAGCAGCTCAGGGGTAGGGGACGCAGATACGCAGTATTTT.

The chain joins TRBV10-3 to TRBJ1-2; D might be TRBD1 (6 bases). Trimming pared 4 bases from V and 8 bases from J, leaving 11 bases between. Germline CDR1 and CDR2: ENHRY and SYGVKD. There are 12 residues in the CDR3. CDR3 DNA sequence: TGTGCCATCAGTGGATACAGGGCCGGCTACACCTTC. As protein: CAISGYRAGYTF.

This clone has only one observation. CDR3 loop: CASSFSRTGELFF. Here the CDR3 DNA reads TGTGCCAGCAGTTTTAGCAGAACCGGGGAGCTGTTTTTT. The chain uses TRBV27 and TRBJ2-2; no firm D call. CDR1 MNHEY and CDR2 SMNVEV come from the germline V gene (reference sequence). Trimming removed 3 bases at V and 5 bases at J, with 7 bases between. The CDR3 sequence is 13 residues long.

The chain is built from TRBV5-8 and TRBJ2-5, with 7 bases that match TRBD1. Germline V gene lookup returns CDR1 SGHTS and CDR2 YDEGEE. V was pared by 3 bases and J by 1 base, with 6 bases of the junction left unmatched. The CDR3 has 15 amino acids. DNA of the CDR3: TGTGCCAGCAGCTCAGCCTACAGGGGCCAAGAGACCCAGTACTTC. Its translation is CASSSAYRGQETQYF.

This sequence joins TRBV6-5 and TRBJ1-2; D is unclear. V was shortened by 0 bases and J by 1 base, with 6 bases between the two germline ends. Germline V lookup: CDR1 MNHEY, CDR2 SVGAGI. The CDR3 is 14 amino acids. Here the CDR3 DNA reads TGTGCCAGCAGTTACTCCGACGATAACTATGGCTACACCTTC. Its translation: CASSYSDDNYGYTF.

This chain links TRBV28 with TRBJ2-7; 8 bases are shared with TRBD1. The length of the CDR3 is 15 residues. Germline loops: CDR1 MDHEN, CDR2 SYDVKM. The V gene end was trimmed by 5 bases and the J gene end by 0 bases; junction bases not matched to a gene: 6. The CDR3 loop is CASSLGQEVSYEQYF. CDR3 in DNA: TGTGCCAGCAGTCTGGGACAGGAAGTCTCCTACGAGCAGTACTTC.

This clone appeared once. Other DNA sequences in this specimen translate into the identical CDR3. The genes are TRBV6-2 or TRBV6-3 and TRBJ1-2, with unresolved D. Trimming took 0 bases from V and 2 from J, leaving 1 base between them. Germline V gene data show CDR1 as MNHEY and CDR2 as SVGEGT. The CDR3 spans 12 residues. The CDR3 protein is CASSYSNYGYTF. The CDR3, as DNA: TGTGCCAGCAGTTACTCCAACTATGGCTACACCTTC.

This clone was observed a handful of times. The rearrangement uses TRBV2 and TRBJ1-5, with D possibly TRBD1 on 5 matching bases. From germline, CDR1 is SNHLY and CDR2 FYNNEI. The CDR3 length is 14 residues. The V gene lost 5 bases and the J gene lost 6 bases, with 14 bases spanning the gap. CDR3 amino acids: CASSYQGGGQPQHF. CDR3 coding DNA: TGTGCCAGCAGTTATCAGGGAGGAGGTCAGCCCCAGCATTTT.

The rearrangement uses TRBV5-6 and TRBJ1-2; 9 bases align to TRBD1. The V segment lost 4 bases and the J segment 4 bases; nucleotides outside the gene matches: 2. From germline, CDR1 is SGHDT and CDR2 YYEEEE. The CDR3 runs to 13 residues. CDR3 region: CASSRQGGYGYTF. For the CDR3, the DNA is TGTGCCAGCAGCCGACAGGGGGGCTATGGCTACACCTTC.